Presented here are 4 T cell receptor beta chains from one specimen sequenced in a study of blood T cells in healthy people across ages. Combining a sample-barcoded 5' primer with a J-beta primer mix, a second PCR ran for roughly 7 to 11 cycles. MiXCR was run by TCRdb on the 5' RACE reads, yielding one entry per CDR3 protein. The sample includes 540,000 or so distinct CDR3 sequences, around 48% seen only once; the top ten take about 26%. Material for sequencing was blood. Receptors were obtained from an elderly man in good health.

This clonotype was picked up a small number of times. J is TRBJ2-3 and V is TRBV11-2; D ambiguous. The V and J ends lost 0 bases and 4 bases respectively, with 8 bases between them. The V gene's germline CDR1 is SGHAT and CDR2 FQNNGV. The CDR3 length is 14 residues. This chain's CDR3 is CASSLERLSDTQYF. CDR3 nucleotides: TGTGCCAGCAGCTTAGAAAGACTCTCAGATACGCAGTATTTT. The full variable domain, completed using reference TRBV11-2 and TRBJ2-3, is EAGVAQSPRYKIIEKRQSVAFWCNPISGHATLYWYQQILGQGPKLLIQFQNNGVVDDSQLPKDRFSAERLKGVDSTLKIQPAKLEDSAVYLCASSLERLSDTQYFGPGTRLTVL.

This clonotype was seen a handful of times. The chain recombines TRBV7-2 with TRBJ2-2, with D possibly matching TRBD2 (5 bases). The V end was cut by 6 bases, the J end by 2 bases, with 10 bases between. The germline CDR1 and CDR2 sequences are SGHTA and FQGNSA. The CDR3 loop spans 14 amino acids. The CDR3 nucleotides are TGTGCCAGCAGTCTACGACTAAACACCGGGGAGCTGTTTTTT. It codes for CASSLRLNTGELFF.

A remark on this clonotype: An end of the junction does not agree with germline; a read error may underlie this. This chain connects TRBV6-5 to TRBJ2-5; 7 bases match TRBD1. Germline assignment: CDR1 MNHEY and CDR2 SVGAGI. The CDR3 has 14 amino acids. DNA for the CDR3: TGTGCCAGCAGTTTCCAGACAGGGTGGGAGACCCAGTATTTC. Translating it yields CASSFQTGWETQYF.

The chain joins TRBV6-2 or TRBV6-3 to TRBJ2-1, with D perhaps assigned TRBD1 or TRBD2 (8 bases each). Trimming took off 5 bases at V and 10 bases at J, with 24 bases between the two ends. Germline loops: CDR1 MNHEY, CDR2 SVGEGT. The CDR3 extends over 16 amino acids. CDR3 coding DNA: TGTGCCAGCAGTGATCCCAGGGGGCGGGGGGCAAGGGAGCAGTTCTTC. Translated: CASSDPRGRGAREQFF.